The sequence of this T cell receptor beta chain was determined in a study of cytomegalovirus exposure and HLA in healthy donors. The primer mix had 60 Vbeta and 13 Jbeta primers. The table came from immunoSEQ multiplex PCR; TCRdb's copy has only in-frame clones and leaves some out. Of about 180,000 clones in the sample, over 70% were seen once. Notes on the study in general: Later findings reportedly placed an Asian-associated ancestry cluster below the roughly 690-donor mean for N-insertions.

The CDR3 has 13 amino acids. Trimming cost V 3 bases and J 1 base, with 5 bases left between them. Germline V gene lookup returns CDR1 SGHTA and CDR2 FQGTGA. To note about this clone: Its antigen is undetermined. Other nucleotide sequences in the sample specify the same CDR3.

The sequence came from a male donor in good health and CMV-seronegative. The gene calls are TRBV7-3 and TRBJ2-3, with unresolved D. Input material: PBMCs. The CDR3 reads CASSFQGTDTQYF. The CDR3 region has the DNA TGTGCCAGCAGCTTTCAGGGCACAGATACGCAGTATTTT.